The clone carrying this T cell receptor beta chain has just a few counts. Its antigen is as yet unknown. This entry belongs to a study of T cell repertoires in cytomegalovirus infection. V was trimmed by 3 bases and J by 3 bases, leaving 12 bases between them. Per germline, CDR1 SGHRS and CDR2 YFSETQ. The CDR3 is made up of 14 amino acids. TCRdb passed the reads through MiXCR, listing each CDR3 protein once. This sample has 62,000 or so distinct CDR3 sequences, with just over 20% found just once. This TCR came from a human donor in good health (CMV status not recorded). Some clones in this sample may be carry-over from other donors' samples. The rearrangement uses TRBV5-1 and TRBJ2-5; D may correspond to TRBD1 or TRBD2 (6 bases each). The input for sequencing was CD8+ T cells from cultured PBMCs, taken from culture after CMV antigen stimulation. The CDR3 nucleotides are TGCGCCAGCAGCTCCGGGGGCAGTGAAGAGACCCAGTACTTC. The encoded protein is CASSSGGSEETQYF.